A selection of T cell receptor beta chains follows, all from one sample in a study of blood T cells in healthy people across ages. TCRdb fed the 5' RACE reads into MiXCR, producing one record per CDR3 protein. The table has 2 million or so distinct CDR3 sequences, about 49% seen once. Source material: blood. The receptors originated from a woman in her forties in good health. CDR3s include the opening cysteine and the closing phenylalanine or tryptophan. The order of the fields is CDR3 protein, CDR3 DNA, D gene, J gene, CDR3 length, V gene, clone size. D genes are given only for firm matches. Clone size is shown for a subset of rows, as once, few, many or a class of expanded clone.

CASSQELVKETQYF,TGTGCCAGCAGCCAAGAACTAGTGAAAGAGACCCAGTACTTC,NA,TRBJ2-5,14,TRBV14,few
CASNPGRKETQYF,TGTGCCAGCAACCCGGGACGGAAAGAGACCCAGTACTTC,NA,TRBJ2-5,13,TRBV2,few
CASRRFNSPLHF,TGTGCCAGCAGGCGGTTTAATTCACCCCTCCACTTT,NA,TRBJ1-6,12,TRBV27,NA
CASVPGANYGYTF,TGTGCCAGCGTCCCGGGGGCTAACTATGGCTACACCTTC,NA,TRBJ1-2,13,TRBV6-1,NA
CASSLTGKSYEQYF,TGTGCCAGCAGCCTGACAGGGAAATCCTACGAGCAGTACTTC,TRBD1,TRBJ2-7,14,TRBV11-3,NA
CASSLGVAYEQYF,TGTGCCAGCAGCTTAGGAGTCGCCTACGAGCAGTACTTC,NA,TRBJ2-7,13,TRBV13,many
CASSPPGALSNEKLFF,TGTGCCAGCAGCCCGCCAGGGGCCCTATCTAATGAAAAACTGTTTTTT,NA,TRBJ1-4,16,TRBV7-9,NA
CASSRQGPWEQYF,TGTGCCAGCAGTCGCCAGGGGCCCTGGGAGCAGTACTTC,NA,TRBJ2-7,13,TRBV27,once
CASSHPTGGDWLEGGYTF,TGTGCCAGCAGCCACCCGACGGGGGGTGACTGGCTGGAGGGTGGCTACACCTTC,NA,TRBJ1-2,18,TRBV7-9,NA
CASSDYPSGGTDTQYF,TGCGCCAGCAGCGATTACCCTAGCGGGGGCACAGATACGCAGTATTTT,TRBD2,TRBJ2-3,16,TRBV4-1,NA
CASSYPGEKLFF,TGTGCCAGCAGCTACCCCGGTGAAAAACTGTTTTTT,NA,TRBJ1-4,12,TRBV7-9,few
CSVDSGGRRSNEQFF,TGCAGCGTTGATAGCGGGGGGCGGCGGTCCAATGAGCAGTTCTTC,TRBD2,TRBJ2-1,15,TRBV29-1,NA
CSARDLQGGGYVTNEKLFF,TGCAGTGCTAGAGATTTACAGGGGGGAGGTTATGTAACTAATGAAAAACTGTTTTTT,TRBD1,TRBJ1-4,19,TRBV20-1,NA
CAGSYREAGTTSCTLHF,TGTGCCGGCAGTTATCGAGAGGCCGGGACAACCTCCTGCACCCTCCACTTT,NA,TRBJ1-6,17,TRBV6-2/TRBV6-3,NA
CASRSTGGTDTQYF,TGTGCCAGCAGGTCGACAGGGGGCACAGATACGCAGTATTTT,TRBD1,TRBJ2-3,14,TRBV6-6,NA
CASGLGGSLQGQQETQYF,TGTGCCAGCGGCTTAGGTGGGTCGTTACAAGGACAGCAAGAGACCCAGTACTTC,NA,TRBJ2-5,18,TRBV7-8,NA
CATRGRGAVDIQYF,TGTGCCACCCGAGGCCGGGGGGCAGTAGACATTCAGTACTTC,NA,TRBJ2-4,14,TRBV7-9,NA
CSAELQGWHTGELFF,TGCAGCGCAGAACTACAGGGGTGGCACACCGGGGAGCTGTTTTTT,TRBD1,TRBJ2-2,15,TRBV29-1,NA
CAISESGILGIDGYTF,TGTGCCATCAGTGAGTCCGGGATTTTGGGGATAGATGGCTACACCTTC,NA,TRBJ1-2,16,TRBV10-3,NA
CASSEVTGGSGANVLTF,TGTGCCAGCAGTGAGGTGACAGGGGGCTCGGGGGCCAACGTCCTGACTTTC,TRBD1,TRBJ2-6,17,TRBV2,few
CASSVPEGMPSYNEQFF,TGTGCCAGCAGCGTGCCAGAGGGAATGCCCTCCTACAATGAGCAGTTCTTC,NA,TRBJ2-1,17,TRBV9,few
CSAPSGLADQETQYF,TGCAGTGCTCCTTCGGGACTAGCGGACCAAGAGACCCAGTACTTC,TRBD2,TRBJ2-5,15,TRBV20-1,few
CASSSSLAGLRNEQFF,TGCGCCAGCAGCTCCTCCCTAGCGGGGCTCCGCAATGAGCAGTTCTTC,TRBD2,TRBJ2-1,16,TRBV5-1,NA
CASSRTGTQETPYF,TGTGCCAGCAGCCGGACAGGGACCCAAGAGACCCCGTACTTC,TRBD1,TRBJ2-5,14,TRBV7-9,NA
CASSQLGSGNEQFF,TGTGCCAGCAGCCAACTGGGGAGCGGGAATGAGCAGTTCTTC,NA,TRBJ2-1,14,TRBV14,NA
CASSLVSEEQYF,TGTGCCAGCAGCTTAGTTTCAGAAGAGCAGTACTTC,NA,TRBJ2-4,12,TRBV7-2,few
CASSLAGTQNYGYTF,TGCGCCAGCAGCTTGGCCGGGACGCAGAACTATGGCTACACCTTC,NA,TRBJ1-2,15,TRBV5-1,few
CASSATAPDTQYF,TGTGCCAGCAGCGCGACAGCACCAGATACGCAGTATTTT,NA,TRBJ2-3,13,TRBV9,NA
CASGHSTGDYNEQFF,TGTGCCAGCGGCCACTCGACAGGGGACTACAATGAGCAGTTCTTC,TRBD1,TRBJ2-1,15,TRBV6-5,NA
CASSSPRTEYNSPLHF,TGTGCCAGCAGTTCCCCCCGGACTGAATATAATTCACCCCTCCACTTT,NA,TRBJ1-6,16,TRBV27,NA
CATSRAQGFGETQYF,TGTGCCACCAGCAGAGCACAGGGTTTTGGAGAGACCCAGTACTTC,NA,TRBJ2-5,15,TRBV15,NA
CASSLQSGTGKRNEKLFF,TGTGCCAGCAGCCTTCAATCCGGGACAGGGAAAAGAAATGAAAAACTGTTTTTT,TRBD1,TRBJ1-4,18,TRBV7-2,NA
CASSLVTSTYNEQFF,TGTGCCAGCAGCTTAGTCACGTCGACCTACAATGAGCAGTTCTTC,NA,TRBJ2-1,15,TRBV5-6,NA
CATSRLPGTTNEKLFF,TGTGCCACCAGCAGATTACCGGGCACAACTAATGAAAAACTGTTTTTT,NA,TRBJ1-4,16,TRBV15,NA
CASSFGRGADTQYF,TGTGCCAGCAGCTTCGGACGGGGGGCAGATACGCAGTATTTT,TRBD2,TRBJ2-3,14,TRBV7-2,few
CSAPVRGNTEAFF,TGCAGTGCCCCTGTGAGGGGGAACACTGAAGCTTTCTTT,NA,TRBJ1-1,13,TRBV20-1,NA
CASSEALLAGGRETQYF,TGTGCCAGCAGTGAAGCGCTTCTAGCGGGGGGGCGGGAGACCCAGTACTTC,TRBD2,TRBJ2-5,17,TRBV2,NA
CASSDLPGQGVGEQFF,TGTGCCAGCAGTGATCTCCCGGGACAGGGGGTTGGTGAGCAGTTCTTC,TRBD1,TRBJ2-1,16,TRBV6-1,NA
CASSGRYTQYF,TGTGCCAGCAGTGGGAGGTATACGCAGTATTTT,NA,TRBJ2-3,11,TRBV2,NA
CASSRTAGNEETQYF,TGTGCCAGCAGCCGAACCGCAGGGAACGAGGAGACCCAGTACTTC,NA,TRBJ2-5,15,TRBV7-2,NA
CSARVPREGNEKLFF,TGCAGTGCTAGAGTTCCCAGGGAAGGGAATGAAAAACTGTTTTTT,NA,TRBJ1-4,15,TRBV20-1,few
CASSPGRAHFVEQYF,TGTGCCAGCTCACCAGGGCGGGCGCATTTTGTGGAGCAGTACTTC,NA,TRBJ2-7,15,TRBV18,once
CASRSGTGSINEKLFF,TGTGCCAGTCGCTCCGGGACAGGATCTATTAATGAAAAACTGTTTTTT,TRBD1,TRBJ1-4,16,TRBV2,NA
CSARDRDSSYNSPLHF,TGCAGTGCTAGAGATCGTGATAGCTCCTATAATTCACCCCTCCACTTT,NA,TRBJ1-6,16,TRBV20-1,NA
CASTIAAPKSTDTQYF,TGTGCCAGCACTATAGCCGCCCCTAAAAGCACAGATACGCAGTATTTT,NA,TRBJ2-3,16,TRBV5-4,NA
CASSVSPGEGVEQYF,TGTGCCAGCAGCGTAAGTCCCGGGGAGGGGGTTGAGCAGTACTTC,NA,TRBJ2-7,15,TRBV9,NA
CASSQERGTGTEAFF,TGTGCCAGCAGCCAAGAACGGGGGACAGGCACTGAAGCTTTCTTT,TRBD1,TRBJ1-1,15,TRBV4-2,NA
CASSPDRGLNTGELFF,TGCGCCAGCAGCCCCGACAGGGGGCTAAACACCGGGGAGCTGTTTTTT,TRBD1,TRBJ2-2,16,TRBV4-3,NA
CASSTGEVPSTDTQYF,TGTGCCAGCAGTACCGGGGAGGTCCCTAGCACAGATACGCAGTATTTT,NA,TRBJ2-3,16,TRBV6-6,NA
CVSRAQRGEYNEQFF,TGTGTCAGCAGGGCCCAGCGGGGGGAATACAATGAGCAGTTCTTC,TRBD2,TRBJ2-1,15,TRBV12-3/TRBV12-4,NA
CASSLEAGEWNEQFF,TGTGCCAGCAGCTTAGAGGCAGGGGAGTGGAATGAGCAGTTCTTC,NA,TRBJ2-1,15,TRBV7-6,NA
CARSLFSGYTF,TGTGCCCGCAGCCTTTTTTCGGGCTACACCTTC,NA,TRBJ1-2,11,TRBV7-9,NA